The 3 T cell receptor beta chains below all came from one sample that was sequenced in a study of T cell repertoires in cytomegalovirus infection. TCRdb reprocessed the reads via MiXCR and lists one record per CDR3 protein. The data contain about 740,000 distinct CDR3 sequences, roughly 36% of them singletons. The sample consisted of PBMCs. All receptors come from a human donor in good health (CMV status not recorded). Some clones in this sample may be carry-over from other donors' samples.

The chain has TRBV3-1 and TRBJ1-5; D is uncertain. The germline V gene has CDR1 LGHDT and CDR2 YNNKEL (reference sequence). Trimming pared 0 bases from V and 4 bases from J, leaving 10 bases between. The CDR3 loop spans 15 amino acids. The CDR3 sequence: CASSQDLRSNQPQHF. The CDR3 coding sequence is TGTGCCAGCAGCCAAGATCTAAGGAGTAATCAGCCCCAGCATTTT.

This clonotype occurred a few times. V is TRBV2 and J is TRBJ2-5; D may match TRBD1 or TRBD2 (5 bases each). V was clipped by 7 bases and J by 1 base, with 16 bases between them. Germline-derived CDR1 and CDR2 are SNHLY and FYNNEI. The CDR3 spans 15 residues. The CDR3 loop reads CASTVMVGGQETQYF. Written as DNA, the CDR3 is TGTGCCAGCACCGTAATGGTTGGGGGCCAAGAGACCCAGTACTTC.

There are a few counts of this clonotype. The V call is TRBV14, the J call TRBJ2-3; D ambiguous. The CDR3 is 13 residues long. Germline V gene lookup returns CDR1 SGHDN and CDR2 FVKESK. The V end was cut by 1 base, the J end by 9 bases, with 11 bases between. The CDR3 DNA is TGTGCCAGCAGCCAAGGGAGTAGGTTGACGCAGTATTTT. The encoded protein is CASSQGSRLTQYF.